The 15 T cell receptor beta chains reported below all come from one sample, sequenced in a study of blood T cell repertoires in COVID-19. Method: immunoSEQ multiplex PCR; TCRdb's copy keeps in-frame clones and lacks some. The sample holds roughly 100,000 clones, more than 60% seen once. Sequencing was done on a sample of peripheral blood. These receptors were taken from a man between 65 and 85 years old with active or convalescent COVID-19.

This rearrangement joins TRBV5-5 to TRBJ2-1; D might be TRBD1 (6 bases). The CDR3 contains 16 residues. V shed 1 base and J shed 2 bases, with 13 bases lying between them. CDR1 SGHKS and CDR2 YYEKEE come from the germline V gene (reference sequence). CDR3 coding DNA: TGTGCCAGCAGCTTGATGGCTAGGGGGACCTACAATGAGCAGTTCTTC. Its translation: CASSLMARGTYNEQFF. Full variable domain (outside the CDR3, taken from reference TRBV5-5 and TRBJ2-1): DAGVTQSPTHLIKTRGQQVTLRCSPISGHKSVSWYQQVLGQGPQFIFQYYEKEERGRGNFPDRFSARQFPNYSSELNVNALLLGDSALYLCASSLMARGTYNEQFFGPGTRLTVL.

V is TRBV5-1 and J is TRBJ2-1, with D maybe TRBD1 (6 bases). Trimming shortened V by 2 bases and J by 9 bases, and 15 bases separated the two germline ends. CDR1 and CDR2 from the germline V gene are SGHRS and YFSETQ. The CDR3 covers 14 residues. The CDR3 sequence is CASSLQGLGAEQFF. The CDR3 bases are TGCGCCAGCAGCTTACAGGGCCTTGGGGCTGAGCAGTTCTTC.

The chain is built from TRBV20-1 and TRBJ1-1, with D tentatively TRBD1 (5 bases). The CDR3 totals 9 residues. Germline V gives CDR1 DFQATT, CDR2 SNEGSKA (reference sequence). The CDR3 sequence: CRGDWGAFF. In DNA, the CDR3 is TGCAGGGGCGACTGGGGCGCTTTCTTT.

This clone was seen once. The rearrangement links TRBV2 to TRBJ1-1, with D unresolved. The CDR3 sequence is 12 residues long. Germline V gives CDR1 SNHLY, CDR2 FYNNEI. The V end was cut by 6 bases, the J end by 2 bases, with 7 bases between. The CDR3 DNA reads as TGTGCCAGCAGGCAGGATAACACTGAAGCTTTCTTT. This translates into CASRQDNTEAFF.

The chain joins TRBV15 to TRBJ2-3; possibly TRBD1 for D (6 bases). There are 13 residues in the CDR3. V was clipped by 5 bases and J by 1 base, with 7 bases between them. Germline V gene lookup returns CDR1 LNHNV and CDR2 YYDKDF (reference sequence). The CDR3 protein is CATSEGGTDTQYF. The CDR3 DNA sequence: TGTGCCACCAGCGAGGGGGGCACAGATACGCAGTATTTT. The variable domain in full, completed from reference TRBV15 and TRBJ2-3, reads DAMVIQNPRYQVTQFGKPVTLSCSQTLNHNVMYWYQQKSSQAPKLLFHYYDKDFNNEADTPDNFQSRRPNTSFCFLDIRSPGLGDTAMYLCATSEGGTDTQYFGPGTRLTVL.

This clone turned up a few times. The chain has TRBV5-1 and TRBJ1-5; 9 bases align to TRBD1. The junction had 5 bases not matched to a gene; V was cut back by 5 bases and J by 5 bases. From germline, CDR1 is SGHRS and CDR2 YFSETQ. The CDR3 runs 14 residues. In DNA form, the CDR3 reads TGCGCCAGCAGTTCAACAGGGGGCCATCAGCCCCAGCATTTT. Translated, it gives CASSSTGGHQPQHF.

The chain uses TRBV2 and TRBJ1-1; 7 bases match TRBD1. The CDR3 runs to 13 residues. Germline-derived CDR1 and CDR2 are SNHLY and FYNNEI. Trimming cost V 10 bases and J 1 base; bases outside gene matches: 6. Written as DNA, the CDR3 is TGTGCCAACACCGACAGGGCGAACACTGAAGCTTTCTTT. It encodes CANTDRANTEAFF.

This chain joins TRBV9 and TRBJ2-3; 10 bases are shared with TRBD2. V gave up 4 bases and J gave up 2 bases; unmatched junction bases: 7. The germline CDR1 and CDR2 sequences are SGDLS and YYNGEE. The CDR3 spans 16 residues. In nucleotides, the CDR3 is TGTGCCAGCAGCCTTAGCGGGGGGACCATCACAGATACGCAGTATTTT. Translation gives CASSLSGGTITDTQYF.

As regards this clone: A read error may account for a junction end that differs from germline. DNA for the CDR3: TGTGCCAGCAGCCGGTATCTAGCGGCTAGCACAGATACGCAGTATTTT. Its protein product is CASSRYLAASTDTQYF. The chain couples TRBV5-1 to TRBJ2-3, with TRBD2 identical over 7 bases. The CDR3 length is 16 residues. The germline gives CDR1 SGHRS, CDR2 YFSETQ.

Remarks on this clone: Within the sample, other DNA sequences also encode this same CDR3. The V gene is TRBV27, the J gene TRBJ1-6, with D unresolved. Per germline, CDR1 MNHEY and CDR2 SMNVEV (reference sequence). Deletions cut 3 bases from V and 10 bases from J, with 7 bases between. The CDR3 is 12 residues long. The chain's CDR3 is CASSFRESPLHF. The DNA for the CDR3 is TGTGCCAGCAGTTTCCGGGAATCACCCCTCCACTTT.

V and J are TRBV18 and TRBJ2-7, with TRBD2 as a possible D gene (6 bases). The CDR3 contains 15 residues. V lost 3 bases and J 7 bases, leaving 19 bases between the germline ends. Germline CDR1 and CDR2: KGHSH and LQKENI. The CDR3 loop is CASSPQGGGAREQYF. CDR3 coding DNA: TGTGCCAGCTCACCTCAGGGCGGCGGGGCCCGGGAGCAGTACTTC.

This clone was observed a single time. The chain recombines TRBV14 with TRBJ1-6; 11 positions agree with TRBD1. CDR3 length: 15 residues. J was trimmed by 9 bases and V by 4 bases; bases with no gene match: 5. Germline V CDR1 and CDR2: SGHDN, FVKESK. CDR3 residues: CASSLGQGAGSPLHF. In DNA form, the CDR3 reads TGTGCCAGCAGCCTCGGACAGGGGGCAGGTTCACCCCTCCACTTT.

V gene TRBV28 combines with J gene TRBJ1-1; 10 bases fit TRBD1. J gave up 3 bases and V 1 base, and 11 bases lay outside the gene matches. The CDR3 extends over 18 amino acids. Germline V CDR1 and CDR2: MDHEN, SYDVKM. CDR3 DNA: TGTGCCAGCAGTTTATTAGTTCCGAGACAGGGGGCAGACACTGAAGCTTTCTTT. This sequence encodes CASSLLVPRQGADTEAFF.

The CDR3 reads CASSLDGGSSYEQYF. CDR3 DNA: TGCGCCAGCAGCTTGGATGGGGGGAGCTCCTACGAGCAGTACTTC. The V call is TRBV5-1, the J call TRBJ2-7; a weak D match, TRBD2 (6 bases). Germline V gene sequence: CDR1 SGHRS, CDR2 YFSETQ. CDR3 length: 15 residues. V was cut by 0 bases and J by 0 bases, with 10 bases left in between.

The chain combines TRBV5-1 with TRBJ1-2; the D is unclear. V was pared by 1 base and J by 2 bases, with 6 bases between. Germline V lookup: CDR1 SGHRS, CDR2 YFSETQ. There are 13 residues in the CDR3. The CDR3 sequence is CASSLTENYGYTF. The CDR3, as DNA: TGCGCCAGCAGCTTGACGGAGAACTATGGCTACACCTTC.